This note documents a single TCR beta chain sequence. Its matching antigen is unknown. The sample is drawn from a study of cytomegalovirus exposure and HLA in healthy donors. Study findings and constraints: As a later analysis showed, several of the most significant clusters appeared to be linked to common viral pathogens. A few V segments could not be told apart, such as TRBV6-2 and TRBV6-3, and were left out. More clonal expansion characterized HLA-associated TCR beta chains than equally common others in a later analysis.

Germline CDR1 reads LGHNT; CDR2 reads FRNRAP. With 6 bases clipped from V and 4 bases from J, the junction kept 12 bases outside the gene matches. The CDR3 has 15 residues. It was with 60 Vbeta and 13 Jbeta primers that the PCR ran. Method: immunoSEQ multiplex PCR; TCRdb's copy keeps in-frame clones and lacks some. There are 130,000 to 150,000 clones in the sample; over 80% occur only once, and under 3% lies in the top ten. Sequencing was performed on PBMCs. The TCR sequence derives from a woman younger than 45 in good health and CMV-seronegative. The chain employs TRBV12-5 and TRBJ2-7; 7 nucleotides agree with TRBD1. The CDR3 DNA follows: TGTGCTAGTGGCCCCGGGACAGCCTACACGTACGAGCAGTACTTC. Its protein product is CASGPGTAYTYEQYF. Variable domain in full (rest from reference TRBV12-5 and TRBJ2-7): DARVTQTPRHKVTEMGQEVTMRCQPILGHNTVFWYRQTMMQGLELLAYFRNRAPLDDSGMPKDRFSAEMPDATLATLKIQPSEPRDSAVYFCASGPGTAYTYEQYFGPGTRLTVT.